Listed here is a single TCR beta chain. The entry originates in a study of blood T cell repertoires in COVID-19. Across the study: Samples of COVID-19 (acute and convalescent) were obtained from the United States, Italy and Spain. T cells, B-cell-depleted T cells, or PBMCs supplied cDNA or gDNA.

Trimming cost V 0 bases and J 5 bases; bases outside gene matches: 3. The CDR3 runs to 14 residues. Germline CDR1 reads KGHSH; CDR2 reads LQKENI. The method was immunoSEQ multiplex PCR; TCRdb's version includes in-frame clones alone and lacks a portion of them. The sample has 300,000 to 400,000 clones, around nine tenths seen once; the top ten hold just over 7%. This chain links TRBV18 with TRBJ2-7; 8 bases are a match to TRBD1. The sequenced sample was peripheral blood. The sequence was collected from a woman aged 60-70 years with COVID-19, enrolled during active disease. CDR3 protein: CASSPPGQGDEQYF. CDR3 DNA: TGTGCCAGCTCACCACCCGGACAGGGCGACGAGCAGTACTTC. Variable domain in full (rest from reference TRBV18 and TRBJ2-7): NAGVMQNPRHLVRRRGQEARLRCSPMKGHSHVYWYRQLPEEGLKFMVYLQKENIIDESGMPKERFSAEFPKEGPSILRIQQVVRGDSAAYFCASSPPGQGDEQYFGPGTRLTVT.